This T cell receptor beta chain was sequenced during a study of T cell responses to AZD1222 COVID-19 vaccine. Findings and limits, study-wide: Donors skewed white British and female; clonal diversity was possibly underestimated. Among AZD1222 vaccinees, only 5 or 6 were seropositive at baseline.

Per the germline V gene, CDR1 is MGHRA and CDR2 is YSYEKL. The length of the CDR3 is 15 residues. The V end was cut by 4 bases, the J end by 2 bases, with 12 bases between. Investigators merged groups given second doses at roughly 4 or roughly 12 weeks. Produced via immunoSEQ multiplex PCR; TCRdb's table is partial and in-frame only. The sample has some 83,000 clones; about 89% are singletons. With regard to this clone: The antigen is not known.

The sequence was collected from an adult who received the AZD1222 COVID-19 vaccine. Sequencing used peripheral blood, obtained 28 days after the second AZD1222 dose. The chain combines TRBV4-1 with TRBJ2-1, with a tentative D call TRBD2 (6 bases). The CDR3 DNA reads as TGCGCCAGCAGCCTCCGGGACTTGACCTACAATGAGCAGTTCTTC. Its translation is CASSLRDLTYNEQFF.